Presented here are 16 T cell receptor beta chains from one specimen sequenced in a study of shared clonotypes between healthy human individuals. Clones were read by immunoSEQ multiplex PCR, and TCRdb kept only the in-frame ones, dropping some. The sample records around 2.5 million clones, 93% being singletons. The specimen was naive CD4+ T cells from PBMCs. As for subset: CD45RA+ positively selected. The source is a man aged 18 to 30 in good health. Some clones in this sample may be carry-over from other donors' samples.

This clone was found a few times. The rearrangement uses TRBV28 and TRBJ1-1; D might be TRBD1 (5 bases). Germline CDR1 and CDR2: MDHEN and SYDVKM. V lost 3 bases and J 3 bases, leaving 8 bases between the germline ends. The CDR3 extends over 13 amino acids. The CDR3 sequence is CASSLSRDTEAFF. The CDR3 nucleotides are TGTGCCAGCAGTTTGTCCAGGGACACTGAAGCTTTCTTT.

In the case of this clone: Distinct nucleotide sequences in the sample also encode this CDR3. J is TRBJ1-1 and V is TRBV2; D might be TRBD1 (5 bases). This CDR3 is 13 amino acids long. Germline CDR1 SNHLY, CDR2 FYNNEI. The V end was cut by 3 bases, the J end by 5 bases, with 10 bases between. CDR3 loop: CASSEGGRTEAFF. The CDR3 DNA sequence: TGTGCCAGCAGTGAGGGGGGTCGGACTGAAGCTTTCTTT.

The V call is TRBV28, the J call TRBJ1-2; a possible D gene is TRBD1 (5 bases). This CDR3 is 13 amino acids long. Deletions cut 6 bases from V and 10 bases from J, with 18 bases between. The germline CDR1 and CDR2 sequences are MDHEN and SYDVKM. The CDR3 reads CASRPGGEPFYTF. CDR3 bases: TGTGCCAGCAGACCCGGGGGGGAGCCATTCTACACCTTC.

The DNA of the CDR3 is TGTGCCAGCCATGTGGGTGAAAAACTGTTTTTT. Its translation: CASHVGEKLFF. The chain recombines TRBV28 with TRBJ1-4; D is undetermined. The germline V gene encodes CDR1 MDHEN and CDR2 SYDVKM. This CDR3 comprises 11 residues. Deletions cut 8 bases from V and 7 bases from J, with 8 bases between.

The V call is TRBV19, the J call TRBJ2-2, with D perhaps TRBD1 or TRBD2 (5 bases each). This CDR3 contains 15 residues. CDR1 and CDR2 (germline): LNHDA, SQIVND (reference sequence). V was shortened by 6 bases and J by 6 bases, with 17 bases between the two germline ends. As DNA, the CDR3 is TGTGCCAGTAGCTTGGATCTTTTGGGGGCCGGGGAGCTGTTTTTT. Translating it yields CASSLDLLGAGELFF.

This clone showed up just once. The chain joins TRBV11-2 to TRBJ2-7, with 8 bases lining up with TRBD2. Trimming cost V 2 bases and J 1 base; bases outside gene matches: 10. The CDR3 runs 17 residues. The germline V gene has CDR1 SGHAT and CDR2 FQNNGV. The DNA for the CDR3 is TGTGCCAGCAGCTTATTTCGCCTAGCGGGCCGGTCCTACGAGCAGTACTTC. Protein sequence: CASSLFRLAGRSYEQYF.

This rearrangement joins TRBV6-1 to TRBJ2-1; 11 nucleotides align to TRBD2. V lost 5 bases, J lost 8 bases, and 8 bases stayed unmatched. This CDR3 is 15 amino acids long. The V gene's germline CDR1 is MNHNS and CDR2 SASEGT. In DNA, the CDR3 is TGTGCCAGCAGTCGTAGCGGGAGGGCCTTTGATGAGCAGTTCTTC. Translation: CASSRSGRAFDEQFF.

The chain carries TRBV4-1 and TRBJ2-5, with D unclear. CDR3 length: 11 amino acids. V shed 1 base and J shed 11 bases, with 8 bases lying between them. Germline assignment: CDR1 MGHRA and CDR2 YSYEKL. CDR3 residues: CASSQGPRQYF. The CDR3, as DNA: TGCGCCAGCAGCCAAGGGCCCCGTCAGTACTTC.

This chain links TRBV29-1 with TRBJ2-7, with 9 bases that match TRBD1. The CDR3 consists of 14 residues. Germline V gene data show CDR1 as SQVTM and CDR2 as ANQGSEA. V gave up 3 bases and J gave up 0 bases; unmatched junction bases: 3. The CDR3 region has the DNA TGCAGCGTTGAGACGGACAGGGGCTCCTACGAGCAGTACTTC. Its translation is CSVETDRGSYEQYF.

This sequence joins TRBV28 and TRBJ1-3; 9 bases match TRBD1. The length of the CDR3 is 19 residues. Germline V lookup: CDR1 MDHEN, CDR2 SYDVKM. Trimming cost V 3 bases and J 0 bases; bases outside gene matches: 12. CDR3 sequence reads: CASSFMGQGSGVSGNTIYF. CDR3 DNA: TGTGCCAGCAGTTTTATGGGACAGGGCTCCGGCGTCTCTGGAAACACCATATATTTT.

The chain couples TRBV30 to TRBJ1-3; D ambiguous. Per the germline V gene, CDR1 is GTSNPN and CDR2 is SVGIG (reference sequence). Trimming removed 4 bases from V and 2 bases from J, with 9 bases in between. The length of the CDR3 is 13 residues. As DNA, the CDR3 is TGTGCCTGGATCAGCGGGGCTGGAAACACCATATATTTT. Its protein is CAWISGAGNTIYF.

This clone was detected only once. The V gene is TRBV7-2, the J gene TRBJ2-1, with a tentative D call TRBD2 (6 bases). The germline V gene has CDR1 SGHTA and CDR2 FQGNSA. V lost 1 base to trimming and J lost 7 bases, with 8 bases between them. This CDR3 region has 13 residues. CDR3 in amino acids: CASSLEEGNEQFF. The CDR3 DNA reads TGTGCCAGCAGCTTAGAGGAGGGGAATGAGCAGTTCTTC.

The chain has TRBV5-1 and TRBJ2-1; TRBD2 agrees at 15 bases. The CDR3 is made up of 20 amino acids. The germline V gene has CDR1 SGHRS and CDR2 YFSETQ. With 4 bases clipped from V and 0 bases from J, the junction kept 11 bases outside the gene matches. The CDR3: CASSTIPGLAGGSSYNEQFF. The DNA for the CDR3 is TGCGCCAGCAGCACGATTCCGGGACTAGCGGGAGGCAGCTCCTACAATGAGCAGTTCTTC.

This clone appeared a single time. The V and J genes are TRBV18 and TRBJ2-1; TRBD2 might be the D (6 bases). There are 17 residues in the CDR3. Germline assignment: CDR1 KGHSH and CDR2 LQKENI. The V end was cut by 2 bases, the J end by 0 bases, with 14 bases between. In nucleotides, the CDR3 is TGTGCCAGCTCACCAAGTAGCGGAGCCCTCTCCTACAATGAGCAGTTCTTC. Protein sequence: CASSPSSGALSYNEQFF.

J is TRBJ1-2 and V is TRBV6-5; 7 positions agree with TRBD1. Germline V gives CDR1 MNHEY, CDR2 SVGAGI. The J segment lost 4 bases and the V segment lost 6 bases, leaving 11 bases of the junction unmatched. The CDR3 is 15 amino acids. CDR3 sequence reads: CASSPTGARSYGYTF. The CDR3 nucleotides are TGTGCCAGCAGCCCTACAGGGGCGAGGAGCTATGGCTACACCTTC.

CDR3 in DNA: TGCGCCAGCAGCCCGGTGGGTGGCTCTGGCTACACCTTC. It is translated as CASSPVGGSGYTF. The V and J genes are TRBV5-1 and TRBJ1-2; D gene uncertain. This CDR3 is built from 13 residues. CDR1 is SGHRS and CDR2 is YFSETQ in the germline V gene. V was trimmed by 4 bases and J by 7 bases, leaving 14 bases between them. Full variable domain (missing parts from reference TRBV5-1 and TRBJ1-2): KAGVTQTPRYLIKTRGQQVTLSCSPISGHRSVSWYQQTPGQGLQFLFEYFSETQRNKGNFPGRFSGRQFSNSRSEMNVSTLELGDSALYLCASSPVGGSGYTFGSGTRLTVV.